The 27 T cell receptor beta chains reported below all come from one sample, sequenced in a study of cytomegalovirus exposure and HLA in healthy donors. In the PCR, 60 Vbeta and 13 Jbeta primers were used. TCRdb's table, derived via immunoSEQ multiplex PCR, lists solely in-frame clones and lacks some. The sample has about 140,000 clones, more than 7.5% seen once. Sequenced material: PBMCs. The source is a man aged 45-65 years in good health and CMV-seronegative.

This clone was counted only a few times. As DNA, the CDR3 is TGCAGTGCTAGTGAGGGGGCTGTAGCTTTCTTT. Translating gives CSASEGAVAFF. The J gene is TRBJ1-1, the V gene TRBV20-1; 7 positions agree with TRBD1. With V trimmed by 3 bases and J by 10 bases, 5 bases remained unmatched. Germline CDR1 is DFQATT and CDR2 is SNEGSKA (reference sequence). The CDR3 extends over 11 amino acids.

J is TRBJ2-2 and V is TRBV5-1; 9 bases align to TRBD2. CDR1 SGHRS and CDR2 YFSETQ come from the germline V gene. The CDR3 runs to 16 residues. V was clipped by 4 bases and J by 0 bases; unmatched bases: 4. As DNA, the CDR3 is TGCGCCAGCAGCGTGTCTAGCGGGGCGAACACCGGGGAGCTGTTTTTT. Translating it yields CASSVSSGANTGELFF.

The rearrangement uses TRBV9 and TRBJ2-1, with 8 positions matching TRBD2. The CDR3 consists of 15 residues. Trimming removed 6 bases from V and 7 bases from J; junction bases left unmatched: 12. Germline CDR1 reads SGDLS; CDR2 reads YYNGEE. The CDR3 DNA is TGTGCCAGCACCCGGGGGGGTGGGCTGGTGAATGAGCAGTTCTTC. The encoded protein is CASTRGGGLVNEQFF.

There are a few counts of this clone. The CDR3 coding sequence is TGTGCCAGCAAGGCTGACGGGGGGAACACCGGGGAGCTGTTTTTT. Its protein is CASKADGGNTGELFF. V and J are TRBV6-1 and TRBJ2-2; D possibly corresponds to TRBD2 (6 bases). The germline V and J ends were trimmed by 7 bases and 1 base, with 13 bases remaining between them. Germline CDR1 MNHNS, CDR2 SASEGT. CDR3 length equals 15 residues.

The gene calls are TRBV9 and TRBJ2-3; the match to TRBD2 covers 10 bases. This CDR3 is built from 19 residues. V was pared by 1 base and J by 5 bases, with 16 bases of the junction left unmatched. CDR1 SGDLS and CDR2 YYNGEE come from the germline V gene. The CDR3 is CASSVSPPSSGGYEDTQYF. For the CDR3, the DNA is TGTGCCAGCAGCGTAAGCCCCCCCTCTAGCGGGGGTTATGAAGATACGCAGTATTTT.

In its sample, this clone was seen a few times. The rearrangement uses TRBV2 and TRBJ2-5; tentative D call: TRBD2 (5 bases). V was cut by 7 bases and J by 5 bases, with 11 bases left in between. This CDR3 comprises 12 residues. The germline V gene has CDR1 SNHLY and CDR2 FYNNEI. The CDR3 loop is CASTRGPETQYF. DNA of the CDR3: TGTGCCAGCACTCGGGGTCCGGAGACCCAGTACTTC. The full variable domain, in which reference TRBV2 and TRBJ2-5 provide the parts outside the CDR3, is EPEVTQTPSHQVTQMGQEVILRCVPISNHLYFYWYRQILGQKVEFLVSFYNNEISEKSEIFDDQFSVERPDGSNFTLKIRSTKLEDSAMYFCASTRGPETQYFGPGTRLLVL.

The chain combines TRBV6-5 with TRBJ2-7, with TRBD1 identical over 9 bases. The germline gives CDR1 MNHEY, CDR2 SVGAGI. CDR3 length: 15 amino acids. Trimming took 2 bases from V and 4 from J; bases not matched to a gene: 6. CDR3 sequence (DNA): TGTGCCAGCAGTTACCGGGGGGACAGGGTGTACGAGCAGTACTTC. The encoded protein is CASSYRGDRVYEQYF.

In this sample, this clone turned up a few times. This sequence joins TRBV9 and TRBJ1-3; 7 bases line up with TRBD1. V shed 3 bases, J shed 1 base, and the junction held 16 bases outside the gene matches. The CDR3 length is 19 residues. Germline lookup yields CDR1 SGDLS and CDR2 YYNGEE. CDR3 sequence: CASSDGPGQVSLSGNTIYF. Here the CDR3 DNA reads TGTGCCAGCAGCGATGGACCAGGACAGGTATCTCTTTCTGGAAACACCATATATTTT.

A few counts support this clone. The genes are TRBV27 and TRBJ2-3; 10 positions match TRBD1. Trimming cost V 2 bases and J 3 bases; bases outside gene matches: 11. Germline CDR1 MNHEY, CDR2 SMNVEV (reference sequence). There are 18 residues in the CDR3. CDR3 amino acids: CASSLRTLRDRGTDTQYF. The CDR3, as DNA: TGTGCCAGCAGTTTAAGAACCCTCCGGGACAGGGGAACAGATACGCAGTATTTT.

This clone was recorded a few times. The CDR3 region has the DNA TGCAGCGCCGGGGGGGCTGGAAACACCATATATTTT. Its translation is CSAGGAGNTIYF. The chain is built from TRBV29-1 and TRBJ1-3, with a tentative D call TRBD1 (5 bases). Germline lookup yields CDR1 SQVTM and CDR2 ANQGSEA. V lost 7 bases and J 2 bases, leaving 9 bases between the germline ends. CDR3 length: 12 amino acids.

The chain couples TRBV4-2 to TRBJ1-6, with unresolved D. Trimming took 1 base from V and 7 from J, leaving 8 bases between them. This CDR3 spans 14 amino acids. CDR1 LGHNA and CDR2 YNFKEQ come from the germline V gene. The CDR3 DNA is TGTGCCAGCAGCCAAGTCAACGGGAATTCACCCCTCCACTTT. This gives the protein CASSQVNGNSPLHF.

This clone was observed a few times. This chain connects TRBV5-1 to TRBJ1-1; no firm D call. Germline-derived CDR1 and CDR2 are SGHRS and YFSETQ. The germline V and J ends were trimmed by 5 bases and 1 base, with 9 bases remaining between them. The CDR3 sequence is 13 residues long. The CDR3 bases are TGCGCCAGCAGACGAAGAGGGAACACTGAAGCTTTCTTT. As protein: CASRRRGNTEAFF.

The chain links TRBV7-2 to TRBJ2-3, with D possibly matching TRBD1 (6 bases). CDR1 SGHTA and CDR2 FQGNSA come from the germline V gene. The CDR3 is 16 amino acids. Deletions cut 0 bases from V and 6 bases from J, with 16 bases between. Written as DNA, the CDR3 is TGTGCCAGCAGCTTAGCGGTGGGGGCGATGGGGGATACGCAGTATTTT. Protein product: CASSLAVGAMGDTQYF.

This sequence joins TRBV5-8 and TRBJ2-3, with D hard to call. CDR3 size: 12 residues. Germline V gene data show CDR1 as SGHTS and CDR2 as YDEGEE. The ends were cut back, 4 bases at V and 5 bases at J, with 8 bases in the middle. The CDR3 DNA follows: TGTGCCAGCAGCCGTATAGTAGATACGCAGTATTTT. Its translation: CASSRIVDTQYF.

The chain recombines TRBV15 with TRBJ2-7; TRBD1 aligns across 7 bases. The length of the CDR3 is 15 residues. Trimming at V came to 5 bases and at J to 1 base, leaving 8 bases not matched to a gene. In germline, CDR1 is LNHNV, CDR2 YYDKDF (reference sequence). This CDR3 reads CATSFDPGQSYEQYF. CDR3 DNA: TGTGCCACCAGCTTTGATCCGGGACAGTCCTACGAGCAGTACTTC.

The J gene is TRBJ1-1, the V gene TRBV5-1; 9 bases fit TRBD1. There are 14 residues in the CDR3. CDR1 and CDR2 from the germline V gene are SGHRS and YFSETQ. V lost 4 bases, J lost 4 bases, and 5 bases stayed unmatched. CDR3 sequence (DNA): TGCGCCAGCAGCGCGGACAGGGGTAGCACTGAAGCTTTCTTT. Amino acids: CASSADRGSTEAFF.

The J gene is TRBJ2-2, the V gene TRBV5-1, with D possibly matching TRBD1 (6 bases). CDR1 and CDR2 from the germline V gene are SGHRS and YFSETQ. The CDR3 has 15 residues. V was shortened by 4 bases and J by 1 base, with 11 bases between the two germline ends. For the CDR3, the DNA is TGCGCCAGCAGCCCCGACAGGCAGAACACCGGGGAGCTGTTTTTT. Protein product: CASSPDRQNTGELFF.

The V gene is TRBV6-1, the J gene TRBJ1-2; the D is unclear. There are 12 residues in the CDR3. The ends were cut back, 4 bases at V and 4 bases at J, with 7 bases in the middle. The germline CDR1 and CDR2 sequences are MNHNS and SASEGT. The CDR3 DNA reads TGTGCCAGCAGTGGTCAGTTCTATGGCTACACCTTC. This codes for CASSGQFYGYTF.

This clone was observed a few times. The chain joins TRBV5-4 to TRBJ1-1; the match to TRBD1 covers 8 bases. Germline V lookup: CDR1 SGHNT, CDR2 YYREEE (reference sequence). CDR3 length: 15 amino acids. Unmatched junction bases numbered 16, after V lost 4 bases and J lost 11 bases. In DNA, the CDR3 is TGTGCCAGCAGCAGGGGAGGACAGGGACCGGGGAGCGCTTTCTTT. It codes for CASSRGGQGPGSAFF. Filled out from reference TRBV5-4 and TRBJ1-1, the complete variable domain reads ETGVTQSPTHLIKTRGQQVTLRCSSQSGHNTVSWYQQALGQGPQFIFQYYREEENGRGNFPPRFSGLQFPNYSSELNVNALELDDSALYLCASSRGGQGPGSAFFGQGTRLTVV.

This clone was detected only a few times. The chain carries TRBV4-1 and TRBJ1-5; 8 nucleotides match TRBD1. V shed 0 bases and J 6 bases; nucleotides not matched to a gene: 4. CDR1 and CDR2 from the germline V gene are MGHRA and YSYEKL. The CDR3 is 15 amino acids. CDR3 amino acids: CASSQDRGPTQPQHF. The DNA for the CDR3 is TGCGCCAGCAGCCAAGACAGGGGGCCGACTCAGCCCCAGCATTTT.

This clone occurred a few times. The chain uses TRBV7-3 and TRBJ2-2; D is perhaps TRBD2 (6 bases). The CDR3 spans 15 residues. CDR1 and CDR2 from the germline V gene are SGHTA and FQGTGA. V was cut by 5 bases and J by 4 bases, with 14 bases left in between. The CDR3 DNA sequence: TGTGCCAGCAGCGTGAGGGGAGGTTCCACCGGGGAGCTGTTTTTT. As protein: CASSVRGGSTGELFF.

This chain joins TRBV11-2 and TRBJ2-1, with 8 bases that match TRBD2. The CDR3 covers 15 residues. CDR1 SGHAT and CDR2 FQNNGV come from the germline V gene. V was pared by 4 bases and J by 9 bases, with 11 bases of the junction left unmatched. The CDR3 loop reads CASSSGGTSYLEQFF. The CDR3 bases are TGTGCCAGCAGCTCTGGCGGGACTAGTTATCTTGAGCAGTTCTTC.

The V call is TRBV19, the J call TRBJ1-1, with a weak D call TRBD1 (6 bases). CDR1 and CDR2 from the germline V gene are LNHDA and SQIVND (reference sequence). V was cut by 5 bases and J by 4 bases, with 11 bases left in between. The CDR3 consists of 13 residues. CDR3: CASSHREGTEAFF. CDR3 DNA sequence: TGTGCCAGTAGTCACAGGGAAGGCACTGAAGCTTTCTTT.

This sequence joins TRBV14 and TRBJ1-1; a possible D gene is TRBD1 (6 bases). Germline V gene lookup returns CDR1 SGHDN and CDR2 FVKESK. The CDR3 length is 16 residues. V shed 3 bases and J shed 1 base, with 15 bases lying between them. CDR3 protein: CASSQSTGWWNTEAFF. For the CDR3, the DNA is TGTGCCAGCAGCCAGTCCACAGGGTGGTGGAACACTGAAGCTTTCTTT.

The sample holds a few counts of this clone. This chain connects TRBV6-5 to TRBJ1-2; possibly TRBD1 for D (6 bases). Germline-derived CDR1 and CDR2 are MNHEY and SVGAGI. The V gene lost 4 bases and the J gene lost 8 bases, with 20 bases spanning the gap. The CDR3 has 15 amino acids. The CDR3 DNA reads TGTGCCAGCAGTTCCCCACAGGGTCTCAGGAGCGGCTACACCTTC. Its protein is CASSSPQGLRSGYTF.

This clone was seen a handful of times. This chain links TRBV7-8 with TRBJ1-2; D not certain. V was shortened by 2 bases and J by 0 bases, with 10 bases between the two germline ends. Germline CDR1 reads SGHVS; CDR2 reads FQNEAQ. The CDR3 contains 15 residues. The CDR3 here is CASSLNVSPNYGYTF. CDR3 nucleotides: TGTGCCAGCAGCTTAAATGTTAGCCCTAACTATGGCTACACCTTC.

This clone was picked up a small number of times. V and J are TRBV28 and TRBJ2-1; 14 positions match TRBD2. With V trimmed by 5 bases and J by 4 bases, 7 bases remained unmatched. The length of the CDR3 is 17 residues. Germline loops: CDR1 MDHEN, CDR2 SYDVKM. The CDR3: CASSPTSGRALYNEQFF. The CDR3 DNA is TGTGCCAGCAGTCCGACTAGCGGGAGGGCCTTGTACAATGAGCAGTTCTTC. Full variable domain (outside the CDR3, taken from reference TRBV28 and TRBJ2-1): DVKVTQSSRYLVKRTGEKVFLECVQDMDHENMFWYRQDPGLGLRLIYFSYDVKMKEKGDIPEGYSVSREKKERFSLILESASTNQTSMYLCASSPTSGRALYNEQFFGPGTRLTVL.